This TCR beta chain was captured by sequencing in a study of T cell repertoires in cytomegalovirus infection. Study-level information: Shared public TCR beta signatures pointed to both CMV infection and a matching HLA type. Study-wide points: HLA-C-restricted TCR beta clonotypes specific for CMV led the ex vivo response. Summed frequency of shared TCR beta families picked out CMV carriers who also had the relevant HLA.

There are a few counts of this clonotype. Its antigen is not identified. A single record per CDR3 protein comes from TCRdb applying MiXCR to the reads. The sample has some 100,000 distinct CDR3 sequences, more than 20% seen once. The TCR sequence derives from a human donor in good health (CMV status not recorded). Some clones in this sample may be carry-over from other donors' samples. The specimen was CD8+ T cells from PBMCs.

The CDR3 loop is CASSFGTAYNEQFF. As DNA, the CDR3 is TGTGCCAGCAGCTTCGGGACAGCCTACAATGAGCAGTTCTTC. The chain combines TRBV5-6 with TRBJ2-1, with 7 bases fitting TRBD1. CDR3 length equals 14 residues. V was clipped by 2 bases and J by 2 bases; unmatched bases: 1. CDR1 and CDR2 from the germline V gene are SGHDT and YYEEEE.